This T cell receptor (beta chain) was recovered during a study of naive and memory T cell subsets. Study-level results: Possibly reflecting memory cells re-expressing CD45RA, a few larger clonotypes occurred in naive repertoires, especially CD8.

This clonotype was observed a handful of times. Its antigen is as yet unknown. After CD4 positive bead selection, the CD4-negative fraction gave CD8 T cells. Cells stained for CD3, CD4, CD8, CD45RA, CD27 and viability were sorted into four CD45RA/CD27 subsets. Two oligonucleotides, mixed equimolar, formed the beta constant-region primer covering TRBC1 and TRBC2. Nested alpha and beta constant-region primers with the SP2 primer drove four PCR rounds on ligated cDNA. A single record per CDR3 protein comes from TCRdb applying MiXCR to the UMI-ligation and nested PCR reads. The repertoire holds some 82,000 distinct CDR3 sequences, with approximately 10% as singletons. The CDR3 has 13 amino acids. Per germline, CDR1 SGHDN and CDR2 FVKESK. Trimming left V 2 bases short and J 6 bases short, with 10 bases between.

The material sequenced was naive CD4+ T cells from blood. The V gene is TRBV14, the J gene TRBJ1-2, with D possibly TRBD1 on 5 matching bases. The receptor comes from a human donor in good health. The CDR3 loop is CASSQSQGNGYTF. The CDR3 region has the DNA TGTGCCAGCAGCCAATCCCAGGGAAATGGCTACACCTTC.